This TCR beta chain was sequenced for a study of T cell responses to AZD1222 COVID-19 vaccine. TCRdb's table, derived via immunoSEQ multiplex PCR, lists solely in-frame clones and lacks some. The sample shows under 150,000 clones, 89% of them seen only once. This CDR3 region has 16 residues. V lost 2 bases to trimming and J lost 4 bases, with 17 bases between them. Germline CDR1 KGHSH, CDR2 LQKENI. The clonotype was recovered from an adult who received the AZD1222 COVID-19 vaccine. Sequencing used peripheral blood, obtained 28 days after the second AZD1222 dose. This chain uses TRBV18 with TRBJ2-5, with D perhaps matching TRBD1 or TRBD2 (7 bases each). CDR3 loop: CASSPTRGGTGETQYF. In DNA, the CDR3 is TGTGCCAGCTCACCAACCAGGGGGGGAACCGGAGAGACCCAGTACTTC. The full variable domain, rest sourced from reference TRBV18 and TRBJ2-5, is NAGVMQNPRHLVRRRGQEARLRCSPMKGHSHVYWYRQLPEEGLKFMVYLQKENIIDESGMPKERFSAEFPKEGPSILRIQQVVRGDSAAYFCASSPTRGGTGETQYFGPGTRLLVL.